These 19 T cell receptor beta chains were sequenced from one sample in a study of shared clonotypes between healthy human individuals. Sequenced by immunoSEQ multiplex PCR; TCRdb stores in-frame clones only, minus some. Of 500,000 to 550,000 clones listed, more than 95% are singletons. The specimen sequenced was naive CD4+ T cells sorted from blood. Regarding subset: CD45RA+ positively selected. These receptors originate from a young woman in good health.

The chain links TRBV28 to TRBJ2-3, with TRBD2 matching 9 bases. Germline lookup yields CDR1 MDHEN and CDR2 SYDVKM. This CDR3 has 16 residues. With 1 base clipped from V and 4 bases from J, the junction kept 6 bases outside the gene matches. CDR3 in DNA: TGTGCCAGCAGTTTATCGGAACTAGCGGGTTCAGATACGCAGTATTTT. Amino acids: CASSLSELAGSDTQYF.

The CDR3 loop reads CASSFWGRIPGNTIYF. The CDR3 DNA reads as TGTGCCAGCAGTTTTTGGGGGAGGATCCCTGGAAACACCATATATTTT. V is TRBV28 and J is TRBJ1-3, with D perhaps TRBD1 (5 bases). Trimming left V 3 bases short and J 2 bases short, with 14 bases between. Germline values: CDR1 MDHEN, CDR2 SYDVKM. The CDR3 sequence is 16 residues long.

V is TRBV28 and J is TRBJ1-4; D is perhaps TRBD1 (5 bases). V dropped 6 bases and J dropped 5 bases, with 10 bases sitting between them. CDR3 length equals 13 residues. Germline CDR1 and CDR2: MDHEN and SYDVKM. CDR3 sequence reads: CASRRQLNEKLFF. The CDR3 region has the DNA TGTGCCAGCAGGAGACAGTTAAATGAAAAACTGTTTTTT.

This chain connects TRBV9 to TRBJ2-3, with D possibly TRBD2 on 5 matching bases. The CDR3 loop spans 13 amino acids. Trimming cost V 4 bases and J 6 bases, with 12 bases left between them. Looked up from germline, CDR1 is SGDLS and CDR2 is YYNGEE. This CDR3 reads CASSPLGGDTQYF. Written as DNA, the CDR3 is TGTGCCAGCAGCCCACTAGGTGGGGATACGCAGTATTTT.

V is TRBV28 and J is TRBJ1-4, with a possible D match to TRBD1 (5 bases). V was cut by 6 bases and J by 4 bases, with 12 bases left in between. CDR1 is MDHEN and CDR2 is SYDVKM in the germline V gene. The CDR3 length is 14 residues. The CDR3: CASRRWGGNEKLFF. In DNA form, the CDR3 reads TGTGCCAGCAGACGTTGGGGCGGTAATGAAAAACTGTTTTTT.

The chain carries TRBV6-5 and TRBJ2-1; 8 bases are shared with TRBD1. Germline CDR1 is MNHEY and CDR2 is SVGAGI. The CDR3 runs to 14 residues. The V gene end was trimmed by 7 bases and the J gene end by 6 bases; junction bases not matched to a gene: 8. CDR3 loop: CASMTGTGPNEQFF. CDR3 in DNA: TGTGCCAGCATGACTGGGACAGGTCCCAATGAGCAGTTCTTC.

The CDR3 region is CASSPPGLTSYEQYF. CDR3 sequence (DNA): TGTGCCAGCAGTCCACCGGGACTCACTTCCTACGAGCAGTACTTC. The chain carries TRBV27 and TRBJ2-7; maybe TRBD2 (6 bases). The CDR3 consists of 15 residues. Germline V gene sequence: CDR1 MNHEY, CDR2 SMNVEV (reference sequence). The ends were cut back, 5 bases at V and 1 base at J, with 15 bases in the middle.

The rearrangement joins TRBV7-8 to TRBJ2-7, with D possibly being TRBD1 (6 bases). Per the germline V gene, CDR1 is SGHVS and CDR2 is FQNEAQ. V was clipped by 0 bases and J by 0 bases, with 9 bases between them. This CDR3 contains 15 residues. In nucleotides, the CDR3 is TGTGCCAGCAGCTTAGCGACAGGAAGCTCCTACGAGCAGTACTTC. It codes for CASSLATGSSYEQYF.

The chain couples TRBV10-1 to TRBJ2-1; TRBD2 agrees at 7 bases. This CDR3 is 13 amino acids long. Trimming removed 3 bases from V and 8 bases from J; junction bases left unmatched: 4. In germline, CDR1 is WNHNN, CDR2 SYGVQD (reference sequence). The chain's CDR3 is CASSDRLAHEQFF. The CDR3 DNA reads as TGCGCCAGCAGTGATCGACTAGCACATGAGCAGTTCTTC.

The chain is built from TRBV28 and TRBJ2-7; D is possibly TRBD2 (6 bases). The V and J ends lost 7 bases and 6 bases respectively, with 25 bases between them. The CDR3 length is 16 residues. Looked up from germline, CDR1 is MDHEN and CDR2 is SYDVKM. The CDR3 DNA is TGTGCCAGCACCACGGCGAGGGAGGCGGCTGGGTCCGAGCAGTACTTC. It encodes CASTTAREAAGSEQYF.

This chain connects TRBV6-9 to TRBJ1-2; D call uncertain. Germline lookup yields CDR1 MNHGY and CDR2 SVAAGI. This CDR3 contains 15 residues. The germline V and J ends were trimmed by 5 bases and 4 bases, with 17 bases remaining between them. The CDR3 region is CASSLAYGKTYGYTF. CDR3 sequence (DNA): TGTGCCAGCAGTCTGGCTTACGGAAAGACCTATGGCTACACCTTC.

This chain joins TRBV7-2 and TRBJ2-1; no firm D call. The V end was cut by 2 bases, the J end by 7 bases, with 12 bases between. Germline lookup yields CDR1 SGHTA and CDR2 FQGNSA. This CDR3 contains 14 residues. CDR3 in amino acids: CASSLSSVYNEQFF. The CDR3 DNA sequence: TGTGCCAGCAGCTTATCTTCTGTTTATAATGAGCAGTTCTTC.

The CDR3 loop is CASSPGTSNLNTEAFF. The CDR3 nucleotides are TGTGCCAGCAGCCCCGGGACCAGCAACTTGAACACTGAAGCTTTCTTT. The gene calls are TRBV2 and TRBJ1-1; weak D call: TRBD1 (5 bases). V was clipped by 6 bases and J by 0 bases, with 17 bases between them. CDR1 and CDR2 (germline): SNHLY, FYNNEI. The CDR3 spans 16 residues.

This clone was recorded once. The chain uses TRBV5-6 and TRBJ1-4, with TRBD1 identical over 8 bases. V gave up 2 bases and J gave up 4 bases; unmatched junction bases: 1. CDR3 size: 14 residues. CDR1 SGHDT and CDR2 YYEEEE come from the germline V gene. In DNA form, the CDR3 reads TGTGCCAGCAGCTTCGGACAGGGTAATGAAAAACTGTTTTTT. Translated: CASSFGQGNEKLFF.

V gene TRBV28 combines with J gene TRBJ2-3, with no clear D. Deletions cut 8 bases from V and 3 bases from J, with 9 bases between. The germline CDR1 and CDR2 sequences are MDHEN and SYDVKM. The CDR3 is made up of 12 amino acids. DNA for the CDR3: TGTGCCAGCGCCGGTTCAACAGATACGCAGTATTTT. Translating it yields CASAGSTDTQYF.

This clone was detected once. J is TRBJ1-5 and V is TRBV2; tentative D call: TRBD1 (6 bases). The V end was cut by 2 bases, the J end by 1 base, with 9 bases between. The CDR3 runs 15 residues. Looked up from germline, CDR1 is SNHLY and CDR2 is FYNNEI. The CDR3 DNA reads as TGTGCCAGCAGTGAAACAGGGCTAAGCAATCAGCCCCAGCATTTT. Protein product: CASSETGLSNQPQHF.

This clone was seen once. The CDR3 bases are TGTGCCAGCAGTTTGCCAGTCACAGATACGCAGTATTTT. Encoded protein: CASSLPVTDTQYF. The chain carries TRBV28 and TRBJ2-3; no firm D call. With 3 bases removed from V and 2 bases from J, the gap between germline ends came to 6 bases. This CDR3 region has 13 residues. The V gene's germline CDR1 is MDHEN and CDR2 SYDVKM.

The rearrangement joins TRBV27 to TRBJ1-5; 7 positions match TRBD1. The CDR3 extends over 15 amino acids. Germline-derived CDR1 and CDR2 are MNHEY and SMNVEV (reference sequence). V trimming: 5 bases; J trimming: 1 base; junction bases outside the gene matches: 5. This CDR3 reads CASSPDRVSNQPQHF. CDR3 coding DNA: TGTGCCAGCAGTCCTGACAGGGTCAGCAATCAGCCCCAGCATTTT.

The count of this clone is one. V is TRBV11-2 and J is TRBJ2-7, with 10 bases lining up with TRBD2. The ends lost 3 bases at V and 3 bases at J; junction bases unmatched: 2. This CDR3 spans 14 amino acids. CDR1 and CDR2 from the germline V gene are SGHAT and FQNNGV. The CDR3 DNA follows: TGTGCCAGCAGCTTCAGGACTAGCGGCTACGAGCAGTACTTC. As protein: CASSFRTSGYEQYF.